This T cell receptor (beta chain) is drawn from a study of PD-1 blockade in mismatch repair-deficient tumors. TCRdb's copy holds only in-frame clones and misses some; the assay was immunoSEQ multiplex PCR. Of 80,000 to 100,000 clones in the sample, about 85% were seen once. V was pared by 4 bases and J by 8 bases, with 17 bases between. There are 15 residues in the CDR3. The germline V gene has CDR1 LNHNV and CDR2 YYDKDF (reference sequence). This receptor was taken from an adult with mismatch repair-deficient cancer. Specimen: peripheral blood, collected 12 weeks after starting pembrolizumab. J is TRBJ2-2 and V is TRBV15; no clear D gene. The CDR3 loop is CATSIVGRMWGELFF. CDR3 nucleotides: TGTGCCACCAGCATCGTGGGCAGAATGTGGGGGGAGCTGTTTTTT.